This entry lists 22 T cell receptor beta chains sequenced from one sample in a study of OX40 agonist ivuxolimab in advanced cancers. Libraries were prepared through the immunoSEQ multiplex PCR assay. This immuneACCESS table, as held by TCRdb, lists in-frame sequences with V and J called but not all clones. Of the missing ones, under half trace to an unresolved V gene in checked studies; the others have no known cause. The sample contains more than 85,000 clones, roughly nine tenths of them found a single time. The ten largest account for about 0.25% of the sample. The specimen comprised CD4+ or CD8+ T cells sorted from blood, sampled in a trial of the OX40 agonist ivuxolimab. The receptor source for this set is an adult with an advanced solid tumor such as melanoma, head and neck, liver or kidney cancer.

This rearrangement joins TRBV28 to TRBJ1-3, with D perhaps TRBD1 (5 bases). CDR1 MDHEN and CDR2 SYDVKM come from the germline V gene. The CDR3 runs 17 residues. Trimming removed 1 base from V and 0 bases from J, with 13 bases in between. Written as DNA, the CDR3 is TGTGCCAGCAGTTTATCCGGGACGGTTCTCTCTGGAAACACCATATATTTT. Translation: CASSLSGTVLSGNTIYF.

Comment on this clone: An end of the junction does not agree with germline; a read error may underlie this. The chain uses TRBV6-5 and TRBJ2-3; maybe TRBD1 (6 bases). The CDR3 is made up of 13 amino acids. Germline V gene lookup returns CDR1 MNHEY and CDR2 SVGAGI. Here the CDR3 reads CAGSTNRENTQYF. The CDR3 DNA sequence: TGTGCCGGCAGTACCAACAGGGAAAATACGCAGTATTTT.

This clone was seen a single time. The V call is TRBV5-1, the J call TRBJ2-1, with 11 bases lining up with TRBD2. CDR1 is SGHRS and CDR2 is YFSETQ in the germline V gene. The CDR3 totals 15 residues. J lost 3 bases, V lost 2 bases, and 1 base had no gene match. The CDR3 DNA is TGCGCCAGCAGCTTAACTAGCGGGGGCTACAATGAGCAGTTCTTC. Translating it yields CASSLTSGGYNEQFF.

The V call is TRBV5-6, the J call TRBJ2-3, with a tentative D call TRBD1 (5 bases). The length of the CDR3 is 17 residues. V gave up 0 bases and J gave up 5 bases, with 19 bases separating them. The V gene's germline CDR1 is SGHDT and CDR2 YYEEEE. DNA for the CDR3: TGTGCCAGCAGCTTGGGGCTAGGGCAAGGGGCACGAGATACGCAGTATTTT. This sequence encodes CASSLGLGQGARDTQYF.

In DNA, the CDR3 is TGCAGCGTAGCCCAGGGGCGGAATGAAAAACTGTTTTTT. This translates into CSVAQGRNEKLFF. The chain couples TRBV29-1 to TRBJ1-4, with TRBD1 as a possible D gene (6 bases). With 6 bases removed from V and 5 bases from J, the gap between germline ends came to 13 bases. Germline V CDR1 and CDR2: SQVTM, ANQGSEA. This CDR3 is built from 13 residues. The full variable domain, in which reference TRBV29-1 and TRBJ1-4 provide the parts outside the CDR3, is SAVISQKPSRDICQRGTSLTIQCQVDSQVTMMFWYRQQPGQSLTLIATANQGSEATYESGFVIDKFPISRPNLTFSTLTVSNMSPEDSSIYLCSVAQGRNEKLFFGSGTQLSVL.

This clone was picked up one time. V usage is TRBV1 and J usage is TRBJ2-3; the DNA was not compared with TRBD2, the D call given in the table. TRBV1 is a pseudogene. CDR3 length: 16 amino acids. CDR3 loop: CTSSPQRGGNTDTQYF. CDR3 DNA sequence: TGCACCAGCAGCCCCCAGAGGGGGGGGAACACAGATACGCAGTATTTT.

The chain uses TRBV5-1 and TRBJ2-7; D not certain. V was shortened by 0 bases and J by 6 bases, with 7 bases between the two germline ends. Germline V gene data show CDR1 as SGHRS and CDR2 as YFSETQ. The CDR3 covers 12 residues. The CDR3 coding sequence is TGCGCCAGCAGCTTGGCGGTTGGCGAGCAGTACTTC. Translation gives CASSLAVGEQYF.

The V and J genes are TRBV7-2 and TRBJ1-4; D may be TRBD1 (5 bases). Germline V lookup: CDR1 SGHTA, CDR2 FQGNSA. Trimming removed 7 bases from V and 0 bases from J, with 15 bases in between. The CDR3 runs to 16 residues. The CDR3: CASTLQGTATNEKLFF. The CDR3 DNA is TGTGCCAGCACCCTCCAAGGGACGGCAACTAATGAAAAACTGTTTTTT.

This chain links TRBV5-6 with TRBJ2-2; D is possibly TRBD1 (6 bases). This CDR3 comprises 18 residues. Trimming took 4 bases from V and 2 from J, leaving 21 bases between them. The V gene's germline CDR1 is SGHDT and CDR2 YYEEEE. CDR3 sequence reads: CASSALAGEFINTGELFF. The DNA for the CDR3 is TGTGCCAGCAGCGCCCTGGCAGGGGAGTTTATCAACACCGGGGAGCTGTTTTTT.

The chain links TRBV19 to TRBJ2-1; maybe TRBD2 (5 bases). The V gene lost 8 bases and the J gene lost 2 bases, with 10 bases spanning the gap. The CDR3 consists of 13 residues. Germline V gene sequence: CDR1 LNHDA, CDR2 SQIVND (reference sequence). The CDR3 loop reads CASWTPPYNEQFF. The DNA for the CDR3 is TGTGCCAGTTGGACTCCACCCTACAATGAGCAGTTCTTC.

The V gene is TRBV4-3, the J gene TRBJ2-4; tentative D call: TRBD1 (6 bases). Germline V lookup: CDR1 LGHNA, CDR2 YSLEER. V lost 0 bases and J lost 7, with 16 bases in between. The CDR3 is 16 residues long. The CDR3 DNA reads as TGCGCCAGCAGCCAAGATCAATCAGGGGCAGGGAACATTCAGTACTTC. The encoded protein is CASSQDQSGAGNIQYF.

This clone was picked up one time. The chain recombines TRBV7-2 with TRBJ2-5, with 7 bases aligning to TRBD1. Unmatched junction bases numbered 7, after V lost 1 base and J lost 5 bases. This CDR3 region has 15 residues. Germline V gene sequence: CDR1 SGHTA, CDR2 FQGNSA. For the CDR3, the DNA is TGTGCCAGCAGCTTAGTACAGGGGATGGGGGAGACCCAGTACTTC. It translates to CASSLVQGMGETQYF.

The V gene is TRBV18, the J gene TRBJ1-2, with TRBD1 as a possible D gene (6 bases). Trimming pared 0 bases from V and 2 bases from J, leaving 16 bases between. Germline loops: CDR1 KGHSH, CDR2 LQKENI. There are 17 residues in the CDR3. This CDR3 reads CASSPPILAGVNYGYTF. CDR3 bases: TGTGCCAGCTCACCACCGATCCTCGCAGGGGTGAACTATGGCTACACCTTC.

The V and J genes are TRBV4-3 and TRBJ2-7, with 7 bases that match TRBD1. CDR3 length equals 15 residues. CDR1 is LGHNA, CDR2 YSLEER, per germline. Unmatched junction bases numbered 6, after V lost 2 bases and J lost 2 bases. This CDR3 is CASSQRTGAPYEQYF. For the CDR3, the DNA is TGCGCCAGCAGCCAACGTACAGGGGCCCCCTACGAGCAGTACTTC.

The rearrangement links TRBV30 to TRBJ1-2; no reliable D call. Looked up from germline, CDR1 is GTSNPN and CDR2 is SVGIG (reference sequence). V lost 2 bases to trimming and J lost 9 bases, with 16 bases between them. This CDR3 spans 13 amino acids. CDR3: CAWSRVPGTSYTF. DNA for the CDR3: TGTGCCTGGAGTCGGGTCCCCGGTACGAGCTACACCTTC.

The chain combines TRBV6-5 with TRBJ2-7; 9 bases map to TRBD2. Trimming at V came to 6 bases and at J to 4 bases, leaving 1 base not matched to a gene. The CDR3 totals 12 residues. Germline CDR1 MNHEY, CDR2 SVGAGI. In DNA, the CDR3 is TGTGCCAGCAGGGGACTAGCTTACGAGCAGTACTTC. Its translation: CASRGLAYEQYF.

V usage is TRBV6-6 and J usage is TRBJ1-6, with D perhaps matching TRBD1 (6 bases). Germline-derived CDR1 and CDR2 are MNHNY and SVGAGI (reference sequence). This CDR3 is built from 15 residues. Trimming left V 7 bases short and J 6 bases short, with 16 bases between. CDR3 sequence reads: CASTLSRTANSPLHF. DNA for the CDR3: TGTGCCAGCACCCTGAGCAGGACAGCTAATTCACCCCTCCACTTT.

The chain employs TRBV7-8 and TRBJ2-3, with 11 bases aligning to TRBD2. The CDR3 loop spans 16 amino acids. The trim removed 2 bases at V and 1 base at J, leaving 2 bases unmatched. CDR1 is SGHVS, CDR2 FQNEAQ, per germline. CDR3 nucleotide sequence: TGTGCCAGCAGCTTAATGGGACTAGCGGGCACAGATACGCAGTATTTT. Translating it yields CASSLMGLAGTDTQYF.

The chain employs TRBV18 and TRBJ1-5; D is ambiguous. Germline-derived CDR1 and CDR2 are KGHSH and LQKENI. The ends were cut back, 6 bases at V and 0 bases at J, with 12 bases in the middle. The CDR3 contains 15 residues. CDR3 DNA sequence: TGTGCCAGCTCCCTCAATCTAAATAGCAATCAGCCCCAGCATTTT. Translation gives CASSLNLNSNQPQHF.

This clone occurred once. V is TRBV25-1 and J is TRBJ2-7; tentative D call: TRBD1 (6 bases). Trimming removed 2 bases from V and 4 bases from J, with 18 bases in between. The germline V gene encodes CDR1 MGHDK and CDR2 SYGVNS. This CDR3 is built from 16 residues. CDR3 nucleotide sequence: TGTGCCAGCAGTGAACCAGGGCAAGGGGGTTGGTACGAGCAGTACTTC. Amino acid sequence: CASSEPGQGGWYEQYF.

The genes are TRBV6-5 and TRBJ2-6, with D unresolved. CDR1 is MNHEY, CDR2 SVGAGI, per germline. The CDR3 length is 15 residues. V was pared by 5 bases and J by 2 bases, with 10 bases between. The CDR3 DNA sequence: TGTGCCAGCAGTCCCCGGGTAACTGGGGCCAACGTCCTGACTTTC. Protein sequence: CASSPRVTGANVLTF.

This rearrangement joins TRBV30 to TRBJ2-7; TRBD1 matches 10 bases. Germline V gene data show CDR1 as GTSNPN and CDR2 as SVGIG (reference sequence). The CDR3 is 14 amino acids. CDR3 sequence: CACVRDRGNYEQYF. The CDR3 region has the DNA TGTGCTTGCGTCCGGGACAGGGGTAATTACGAGCAGTACTTC.